This T cell receptor beta chain was found in a study of OX40 agonist ivuxolimab in advanced cancers. It was autoimmune disease history or systemic immunosuppression that excluded patients. Assay used: immunoSEQ multiplex PCR; TCRdb lists only in-frame clones, some missing. The table has tens of thousands of clones, 75% to 90% seen once. Overall study results and limits: CD4+ T cells averaged fewer expanded clones than CD8+ T cells. Within 6 weeks, CD4+ and CD8+ blood T cells expanded clonally at 0.1 to 3.0 mg/kg.

V lost 4 bases and J lost 8, with 18 bases in between. The CDR3 sequence is 15 residues long. The germline gives CDR1 SGHNT, CDR2 YYREEE (reference sequence). This clone was observed a few times. Its antigen is as yet unknown. Sequenced here: CD4+ or CD8+ T cells sorted from blood, sampled in a trial of the OX40 agonist ivuxolimab. V and J are TRBV5-4 and TRBJ1-4; D perhaps matches TRBD1 (6 bases). This clonotype originated in an adult with an advanced solid tumor such as melanoma, head and neck, liver or kidney cancer. The CDR3 DNA follows: TGTGCCAGCAGCCGGGAGTCCAGGGGAGGCGAAAAACTGTTTTTT. Its translation: CASSRESRGGEKLFF. Variable domain in full (rest from reference TRBV5-4 and TRBJ1-4): ETGVTQSPTHLIKTRGQQVTLRCSSQSGHNTVSWYQQALGQGPQFIFQYYREEENGRGNFPPRFSGLQFPNYSSELNVNALELDDSALYLCASSRESRGGEKLFFGSGTQLSVL.